This is a list of T cell receptor beta chains from one sample in a study of Graves' ophthalmopathy and Graves' hyperthyroidism. TCRdb itself ran the multiplex PCR reads through MiXCR, one entry per CDR3 protein. The sample has about 480,000 distinct CDR3 sequences, approximately 15% seen once. Sequencing was performed on blood. All receptors derive from a woman between 25 and 40 years old with Graves' ophthalmopathy. Each CDR3 is given with its conserved first and last residue. The D gene is left open where the match is weak. Size values are once, few and many counts, or a class for expanded clones, and some rows have none.

TRBV12-3/TRBV12-4	TRBJ1-5	NA	many	CASKETGGGNQPQHF	TGTGCCAGCAAGGAGACTGGCGGGGGCAATCAGCCCCAGCATTTT
TRBV6-1	TRBJ2-5	NA	many	CASTGSQGYQETQYF	TGTGCCAGCACTGGCTCTCAGGGGTACCAAGAGACCCAGTACTTC
TRBV5-6	TRBJ1-1	NA	many	CASRWGRMNTEAFF	TGTGCCAGCAGATGGGGACGGATGAACACTGAAGCTTTCTTT
TRBV5-1	TRBJ1-2	TRBD1	many	CASSLGYRDSYSMDYTF	TGCGCCAGCAGCTTGGGTTACCGGGACAGTTATTCTATGGACTACACCTTC
TRBV2	TRBJ1-2	TRBD1	NA	CASSGQGRGYGYTF	TGTGCCAGCAGTGGACAGGGACGGGGCTATGGCTACACCTTC
TRBV7-9	TRBJ2-7	NA	NA	CASSFMTPGEQYF	TGTGCCAGCAGCTTTATGACCCCGGGGGAGCAGTACTTC
TRBV28	TRBJ2-3	TRBD2	NA	CASSLAGGGTDTQYF	TGTGCCAGCAGCTTGGCGGGGGGGGGCACAGATACGCAGTATTTT
TRBV15	TRBJ1-1	NA	many	CATSRGTSGEAFF	TGTGCCACCAGCAGAGGGACTTCGGGTGAAGCTTTCTTT
TRBV6-4	TRBJ2-3	TRBD1	many	CASSQGQGATDTQYF	TGTGCCAGCAGCCAGGGACAGGGGGCAACAGATACGCAGTATTTT
TRBV20-1	TRBJ2-2	NA	many	CSASSPLGVDRPNTGELFF	TGCAGTGCTAGTTCCCCTCTGGGCGTCGACAGACCGAACACCGGGGAGCTGTTTTTT
TRBV12-3/TRBV12-4	TRBJ2-7	TRBD1	many	CASSSASGTGKSEQYF	TGTGCCAGCAGTTCCGCCTCCGGGACAGGGAAGTCCGAGCAGTACTTC
TRBV19	TRBJ2-2	NA	NA	CASSIYKNTGELFF	TGTGCCAGTAGTATATACAAGAACACCGGGGAGCTGTTTTTT
TRBV24-1	TRBJ1-2	TRBD1	many	CATSDSRQGAYNYGYTF	TGTGCCACCAGTGATTCGCGACAGGGGGCGTATAACTATGGCTACACCTTC
TRBV7-3	TRBJ1-2	TRBD1	many	CASSYSGQYGYTF	TGTGCCAGCAGCTACTCGGGACAGTATGGCTACACCTTC
TRBV11-2	TRBJ1-2	NA	NA	CASSLSPGTAARYGYTF	TGTGCCAGCAGCTTATCACCGGGAACCGCTGCGCGGTATGGCTACACCTTC
TRBV6-5	TRBJ1-2	NA	many	CASSYSASYGYTF	TGTGCCAGCAGTTACTCTGCTAGCTATGGCTACACCTTC
TRBV6-1	TRBJ2-2	NA	many	CASSAYGEMVTGELFF	TGTGCCAGCAGCGCCTATGGGGAAATGGTCACCGGGGAGCTGTTTTTT
TRBV3-1	TRBJ1-1	NA	few	CASSQAKGEAFF	TGTGCCAGCAGCCAAGCGAAGGGGGAAGCTTTCTTT
TRBV5-1	TRBJ2-7	NA	few	CASTDPGQLYEQYF	TGCGCCAGCACCGATCCGGGACAACTTTACGAGCAGTACTTC
TRBV6-1	TRBJ1-3	NA	many	CASSASGNTIYF	TGTGCCAGCAGCGCCTCTGGAAACACCATATATTTT
TRBV27	TRBJ1-5	NA	many	CASSLTRGVGQVGQPQHF	TGTGCCAGCAGTTTAACAAGGGGAGTCGGTCAGGTTGGTCAGCCCCAGCATTTT
TRBV6-5	TRBJ2-7	NA	many	CASSYPISGGSYEQYF	TGTGCCAGCAGTTACCCAATATCGGGCGGTTCCTACGAGCAGTACTTC
TRBV6-1	TRBJ1-2	TRBD1	many	CASSDEGTGKSGYTF	TGTGCCAGCAGTGACGAAGGGACAGGCAAGAGTGGCTACACCTTC
TRBV28	TRBJ1-2	TRBD1	many	CASNSVQGVEGYTF	TGTGCCAGCAATTCCGTCCAGGGGGTGGAAGGCTACACCTTC
TRBV7-9	TRBJ1-1	NA	NA	CASSLQAGISEAFF	TGTGCCAGCAGCTTACAGGCGGGCATCAGTGAAGCTTTCTTT
TRBV6-1	TRBJ1-2	NA	many	CASSDPASYTF	TGTGCCAGCAGTGACCCAGCCAGCTACACCTTC
TRBV6-1	TRBJ1-1	NA	many	CASSPRTAQEAFF	TGTGCCAGCAGTCCGCGGACAGCCCAAGAAGCTTTCTTT
TRBV19	TRBJ1-5	TRBD1	many	CASSIVRGTAHDQPQHF	TGTGCCAGTAGTATAGTTCGCGGGACAGCCCATGATCAGCCCCAGCATTTT
TRBV28	TRBJ2-7	TRBD2	many	CASSYGRDSYEQYF	TGTGCCAGCAGCTACGGGAGGGACTCCTACGAGCAGTACTTC
TRBV7-9	TRBJ2-5	TRBD2	many	CASSSGTTQETQYF	TGTGCCAGCAGCTCCGGGACTACCCAAGAGACCCAGTACTTC
TRBV19	TRBJ1-1	NA	many	CASSRSPGMNTEAFF	TGTGCCAGTAGCCGTTCTCCGGGAATGAACACTGAAGCTTTCTTT
TRBV6-5	TRBJ1-1	NA	many	CASSYGVRSEAFF	TGTGCCAGCAGTTACGGGGTAAGAAGTGAAGCTTTCTTT
TRBV6-5	TRBJ1-2	NA	many	CASRAVATYGYTF	TGTGCCAGCAGAGCAGTAGCCACCTATGGCTACACCTTC
TRBV6-1	TRBJ1-1	NA	many	CASSENPEGHTEAFF	TGTGCCAGCAGTGAGAATCCCGAAGGGCACACTGAAGCTTTCTTT
TRBV30	TRBJ1-6	NA	NA	CAWRTGRLNSPLHF	TGTGCCTGGAGAACAGGCCGACTTAATTCACCCCTCCACTTT
TRBV6-1	TRBJ2-6	NA	many	CASSGHHSSGANVLTF	TGTGCCAGCAGTGGACACCACAGCTCTGGGGCCAACGTCCTGACTTTC
TRBV7-9	TRBJ2-7	TRBD2	many	CASSLGASGSHEQYF	TGTGCCAGCAGCTTAGGGGCTAGCGGGAGCCACGAGCAGTACTTC
TRBV7-3	TRBJ1-1	TRBD1	many	CASSTYRGSDTEAFF	TGTGCCAGCAGCACATACAGGGGTTCGGACACTGAAGCTTTCTTT
TRBV12-3/TRBV12-4	TRBJ1-2	NA	many	CASSLVPTYGYTF	TGTGCCAGCAGCCTGGTGCCGACATATGGCTACACCTTC
TRBV28	TRBJ2-2	TRBD1	many	CASSLSMGQGLTGELFF	TGTGCCAGCAGTTTATCGATGGGACAGGGGTTAACCGGGGAGCTGTTTTTT
TRBV20-1	TRBJ2-4	TRBD2	many	CSAPSRSSGRGSKNIQYF	TGCAGTGCTCCGTCTCGATCTAGCGGGAGGGGGTCCAAAAACATTCAGTACTTC
TRBV7-9	TRBJ1-1	NA	many	CASSLGFGASTEAFF	TGTGCCAGCAGCTTAGGATTTGGTGCGTCCACTGAAGCTTTCTTT
TRBV20-1	TRBJ2-7	TRBD1	many	CSARGQGDSYEQYF	TGCAGTGCTCGCGGACAGGGGGACTCCTACGAGCAGTACTTC
TRBV13	TRBJ2-7	NA	many	CASSTWRAYEQYF	TGTGCCAGCTCCACTTGGAGGGCCTACGAGCAGTACTTC
TRBV12-3/TRBV12-4	TRBJ2-2	NA	many	CASSLFGAVTGELFF	TGTGCCAGCAGTTTATTCGGGGCAGTCACCGGGGAGCTGTTTTTT
TRBV6-1	TRBJ1-6	NA	many	CASRKVLGNSPLHF	TGTGCCAGCAGGAAAGTTCTGGGGAATTCACCCCTCCACTTT
TRBV19	TRBJ2-4	NA	many	CASTLPGHPKNIQYF	TGTGCCAGTACTTTGCCGGGACATCCCAAAAACATTCAGTACTTC
TRBV10-1	TRBJ2-7	TRBD2	many	CASSESIAGEQYF	TGCGCCAGCAGTGAGTCTATAGCGGGAGAGCAGTACTTC
TRBV6-1	TRBJ1-1	NA	many	CASSEQGKAFF	TGTGCCAGCAGTGAACAGGGGAAAGCTTTCTTT
TRBV5-5	TRBJ1-2	NA	many	CASSRLTGVIVYGYTF	TGTGCCAGCAGCAGACTTACGGGGGTTATTGTCTATGGCTACACCTTC
TRBV24-1	TRBJ2-2	TRBD2	few	CATSDFGTSKVGELFF	TGTGCCACCAGTGACTTCGGGACTAGCAAGGTCGGGGAGCTGTTTTTT
TRBV11-2	TRBJ2-5	NA	many	CASSSDPGHQETQYF	TGTGCCAGCAGCTCTGACCCGGGCCACCAAGAGACCCAGTACTTC
TRBV27	TRBJ2-2	NA	many	CASNNQGHTGELFF	TGTGCCAGCAATAACCAGGGGCACACCGGGGAGCTGTTTTTT